Below, 12 T cell receptor beta chains from the same sample are listed, as sequenced in a study of high-grade serous ovarian cancer treatment subgroups. Libraries were prepared by immunoSEQ multiplex PCR; TCRdb keeps only in-frame clonotypes and omits some of them. The table shows about 12,000 clones, with about 88% occurring only once. The tumor samples were collected prior to definitive surgery or chemotherapy. Material: tumor tissue. These receptors were obtained from a human donor with high-grade serous ovarian cancer.

V and J are TRBV19 and TRBJ2-2; D possibly uses TRBD1 or TRBD2 (6 bases each). With 6 bases removed from V and 5 bases from J, the gap between germline ends came to 19 bases. There are 16 residues in the CDR3. Germline V gene lookup returns CDR1 LNHDA and CDR2 SQIVND (reference sequence). The CDR3 loop reads CASSPRGRGDTGELFF. The CDR3 nucleotides are TGTGCCAGTAGCCCCCGGGGGCGCGGTGATACCGGGGAGCTGTTTTTT.

V usage is TRBV4-3 and J usage is TRBJ2-5, with 9 positions matching TRBD2. V shed 0 bases and J 4 bases; nucleotides not matched to a gene: 12. The length of the CDR3 is 18 residues. Germline-derived CDR1 and CDR2 are LGHNA and YSLEER. The CDR3: CASSQDLGLAGPPETQYF. The CDR3 DNA reads as TGCGCCAGCAGCCAAGATCTTGGGCTAGCGGGGCCACCAGAGACCCAGTACTTC.

The V call is TRBV19, the J call TRBJ1-1; TRBD1 agrees at 7 bases. Germline-derived CDR1 and CDR2 are LNHDA and SQIVND (reference sequence). This CDR3 comprises 13 residues. V was pared by 6 bases and J by 4 bases, with 5 bases of the junction left unmatched. The CDR3 sequence is CASSDRVGTEAFF. The CDR3 region has the DNA TGTGCCAGTAGCGACAGGGTCGGCACTGAAGCTTTCTTT. The full variable domain, with the rest looked up from reference TRBV19 and TRBJ1-1, is DGGITQSPKYLFRKEGQNVTLSCEQNLNHDAMYWYRQDPGQGLRLIYYSQIVNDFQKGDIAEGYSVSREKKESFPLTVTSAQKNPTAFYLCASSDRVGTEAFFGQGTRLTVV.

This chain joins TRBV4-1 and TRBJ1-2; D perhaps matches TRBD1 (5 bases). The CDR3 sequence is 15 residues long. Germline V CDR1 and CDR2: MGHRA, YSYEKL. V was shortened by 0 bases and J by 0 bases, with 8 bases between the two germline ends. CDR3 bases: TGCGCCAGCAGCCAAGAGACAGTAGCTAACTATGGCTACACCTTC. Protein product: CASSQETVANYGYTF.

In this sample, this clone turned up a few times. This chain connects TRBV7-9 to TRBJ1-2, with a weak D call TRBD1 (5 bases). The CDR3 contains 14 residues. The V end was cut by 1 base, the J end by 7 bases, with 13 bases between. Germline loops: CDR1 SEHNR, CDR2 FQNEAQ (reference sequence). The CDR3 DNA follows: TGTGCCAGCAGCTTAGGTTTAGCCGACAGTGGCTACACCTTC. This sequence encodes CASSLGLADSGYTF.

This clone was observed a handful of times. The chain joins TRBV5-4 to TRBJ2-6, with D possibly being TRBD2 (5 bases). Germline assignment: CDR1 SGHNT and CDR2 YYREEE (reference sequence). Trimming shortened V by 4 bases and J by 0 bases, and 11 bases separated the two germline ends. The CDR3 runs to 16 residues. The chain's CDR3 is CASSVDWSSGANVLTF. In DNA, the CDR3 is TGTGCCAGCAGCGTGGACTGGAGCTCTGGGGCCAACGTCCTGACTTTC. Full variable domain (missing parts from reference TRBV5-4 and TRBJ2-6): ETGVTQSPTHLIKTRGQQVTLRCSSQSGHNTVSWYQQALGQGPQFIFQYYREEENGRGNFPPRFSGLQFPNYSSELNVNALELDDSALYLCASSVDWSSGANVLTFGAGSRLTVL.

The chain combines TRBV7-2 with TRBJ1-1; TRBD1 might be the D (5 bases). Germline-derived CDR1 and CDR2 are SGHTA and FQGNSA. The CDR3 consists of 17 residues. V shed 0 bases and J shed 3 bases, with 17 bases lying between them. The CDR3 region is CASSLARGILGDTEAFF. The CDR3 DNA follows: TGTGCCAGCAGCTTAGCGCGGGGTATCTTAGGGGACACTGAAGCTTTCTTT.

The chain combines TRBV9 with TRBJ2-7; 9 bases align to TRBD1. Germline V gene sequence: CDR1 SGDLS, CDR2 YYNGEE. Losses at the gene ends were 4 bases for V and 2 bases for J; bases not matched to a gene: 7. The CDR3 contains 15 residues. The DNA for the CDR3 is TGTGCCAGCAGCCCCTCACAGGGGGCAGCCTACGAGCAGTACTTC. Translation: CASSPSQGAAYEQYF. Full variable domain (missing parts from reference TRBV9 and TRBJ2-7): DSGVTQTPKHLITATGQRVTLRCSPRSGDLSVYWYQQSLDQGLQFLIQYYNGEERAKGNILERFSAQQFPDLHSELNLSSLELGDSALYFCASSPSQGAAYEQYFGPGTRLTVT.

V is TRBV27 and J is TRBJ2-7; 14 positions agree with TRBD2. The length of the CDR3 is 18 residues. V shed 2 bases and J 1 base; nucleotides not matched to a gene: 7. Germline CDR1 and CDR2: MNHEY and SMNVEV (reference sequence). The CDR3 nucleotides are TGTGCCAGCAGTTTACGACTAGCGGGGGGGCCTGGTTCCTACGAGCAGTACTTC. This sequence encodes CASSLRLAGGPGSYEQYF.

The V and J genes are TRBV5-5 and TRBJ2-1; 8 nucleotides align to TRBD2. The CDR3 loop spans 16 amino acids. V lost 1 base and J lost 7; bases outside the gene matches: 10. Germline V lookup: CDR1 SGHKS, CDR2 YYEKEE (reference sequence). The CDR3 sequence: CASSLIEVAGLNEQFF. DNA for the CDR3: TGTGCCAGCAGCTTGATAGAGGTAGCGGGGCTTAATGAGCAGTTCTTC.

This clone was detected a few times. The V and J genes are TRBV5-6 and TRBJ2-2, with D tentatively TRBD2 (6 bases). Germline CDR1 SGHDT, CDR2 YYEEEE. This CDR3 spans 15 amino acids. Trimming removed 4 bases from V and 0 bases from J, with 10 bases in between. CDR3 residues: CASSGGLSNTGELFF. For the CDR3, the DNA is TGTGCCAGCAGCGGGGGACTTTCGAACACCGGGGAGCTGTTTTTT.

V gene TRBV6-1 combines with J gene TRBJ2-5; D gene uncertain. The germline V gene encodes CDR1 MNHNS and CDR2 SASEGT. Trimming took 4 bases from V and 5 from J, leaving 14 bases between them. This CDR3 region has 14 residues. CDR3 sequence reads: CASSGSRRVETQYF. Here the CDR3 DNA reads TGTGCCAGCAGTGGATCCCGAAGGGTGGAGACCCAGTACTTC.